The entry that follows covers one TCR beta chain sequence. Sequencing was performed with immunoSEQ multiplex PCR; in TCRdb, only in-frame clones are kept and a portion is missing. The table shows fewer than 85,000 clones, with about nine tenths occurring only once. The data were taken from a study of blood T cell repertoires in COVID-19. What was sequenced was peripheral blood. This receptor was taken from a man in his fifties with active COVID-19.

In DNA, the CDR3 is TGTGCCAGCAGCTTAGTATTACGGAATGAGCAGTTCTTC. Translating gives CASSLVLRNEQFF. This rearrangement joins TRBV7-9 to TRBJ2-1; D is ambiguous. Germline CDR1 SEHNR, CDR2 FQNEAQ (reference sequence). The CDR3 is 13 residues long. The V and J ends lost 1 base and 7 bases respectively, with 8 bases between them.